The 4 T cell receptor beta chains below were found in one sample sequenced in a study of T cells in Graves' hyperthyroidism and ophthalmopathy. The CDR3 regions of TCR beta were amplified from RNA transcripts. With the HTBI primer set, the TCR CDR3 went through a first round of RT-PCR. TCRdb recomputed calls from the multiplex PCR reads with MiXCR, one row per CDR3 protein. This table holds over 500,000 distinct CDR3 sequences, 12% to 15% found once. The source material was blood. The receptors derive from a woman aged 40 to 50 with Graves' hyperthyroidism.

The genes are TRBV29-1 and TRBJ1-2; D possibly corresponds to TRBD1 (6 bases). This CDR3 is built from 14 residues. Germline V gives CDR1 SQVTM, CDR2 ANQGSEA. V lost 5 bases, J lost 2 bases, and 15 bases lay in between. CDR3 nucleotide sequence: TGCAGCGTTCCGGGGGCAGGGACCAACTATGGCTACACCTTC. Residues: CSVPGAGTNYGYTF.

This clonotype came up many times. The rearrangement links TRBV11-3 to TRBJ2-1; no clear D gene. V lost 2 bases and J 4 bases, leaving 12 bases between the germline ends. This CDR3 has 15 residues. The V gene's germline CDR1 is SGHNT and CDR2 YENEEA. The CDR3 DNA sequence: TGTGCCAGCAGCTTAACTCGAAGCTTTTACAATGAGCAGTTCTTC. As protein: CASSLTRSFYNEQFF.

This clonotype turned up a few times. Mismatch with germline at one junction end may stem from a read error. The V and J genes are TRBV6-5 and TRBJ2-3; D could derive from TRBD1 or TRBD2 (6 bases each). The CDR3 is 15 residues long. From germline, CDR1 is MNHEY and CDR2 SVGAGI. Here the CDR3 DNA reads TGTGCCAGCACTTACGGAAGGGGGATTGGAGGGACGCAGTATTTT. It translates to CASTYGRGIGGTQYF.

The sample holds many counts of this clonotype. The CDR3 here is CASRSAPGLAGGNEQFF. The CDR3 DNA reads TGTGCCAGCAGGTCCGCGCCGGGACTAGCGGGAGGAAATGAGCAGTTCTTC. The chain recombines TRBV12-3 or TRBV12-4 with TRBJ2-1, with 15 bases fitting TRBD2. V lost 6 bases and J lost 7; bases outside the gene matches: 10. There are 17 residues in the CDR3.